A single sample is the source of the 27 T cell receptor beta chains below, sequenced in a study of spatial heterogeneity in lung cancer. Study-wide results and caveats: Tumoral mutation counts were tracked by counts of expanded intratumoral alpha and beta TCRs.

TCRdb re-analysed the 5' RACE reads in MiXCR, keeping a single row per CDR3 protein. The data show roughly 18,000 distinct CDR3 sequences, around 6% seen once. These TCRs are of unknown antigen specificity. Time point reported: sample taken at primary tumor resection. The material sequenced was lung tumor tissue, taken at surgery. The receptor source for this set is a female donor with early-stage non-small cell lung cancer.

This clonotype was counted ten times or more. The genes are TRBV14 and TRBJ2-7; either TRBD1 or TRBD2 may supply D (5 bases each). CDR3 length: 15 residues. Between the trimmed V and J ends, which lost 4 bases and 0 bases, there was a span of 13 bases. Germline V gene lookup returns CDR1 SGHDN and CDR2 FVKESK. DNA of the CDR3: TGTGCCAGCAGCCCTCCCGGGACCCACTCCTACGAGCAGTACTTC. Translating it yields CASSPPGTHSYEQYF. Full variable domain (outside the CDR3, taken from reference TRBV14 and TRBJ2-7): EAGVTQFPSHSVIEKGQTVTLRCDPISGHDNLYWYRRVMGKEIKFLLHFVKESKQDESGMPNNRFLAERTGGTYSTLKVQPAELEDSGVYFCASSPPGTHSYEQYFGPGTRLTVT.

This clonotype appeared a few times. The chain couples TRBV20-1 to TRBJ2-7; D ambiguous. The V end lost 4 bases, the J end lost 7 bases, and 26 bases lay between the germline ends. This CDR3 comprises 16 residues. The germline gives CDR1 DFQATT, CDR2 SNEGSKA (reference sequence). The CDR3, as DNA: TGCAGTGCTAAAGATCGGTACATCTCCCTTGCCTCGGAGCAGTACTTC. Protein: CSAKDRYISLASEQYF.

This clonotype is labeled as medium-sized. The chain recombines TRBV12-3 or TRBV12-4 with TRBJ1-2, with D unresolved. The CDR3 totals 12 residues. Trimming removed 1 base at V and 7 bases at J, with 7 bases between. Written as DNA, the CDR3 is TGTGCCAGCAGTTTAGATTGGGGTGGCTACACCTTC. Protein product: CASSLDWGGYTF.

This clonotype has ten or more counts. The chain combines TRBV12-3 or TRBV12-4 with TRBJ2-5; D ambiguous. Trimming left V 6 bases short and J 2 bases short, with 7 bases between. The CDR3 loop spans 12 amino acids. CDR3 protein: CASRPEQETQYF. The CDR3 nucleotides read TGTGCCAGCAGGCCTGAGCAAGAGACCCAGTACTTC.

By share, this clonotype ranks as medium-sized. The genes are TRBV11-2 and TRBJ2-3; 8 positions agree with TRBD2. V dropped 3 bases and J dropped 5; count of bases not matched to a gene: 13. The CDR3 is made up of 17 amino acids. Germline V gene sequence: CDR1 SGHAT, CDR2 FQNNGV. The CDR3 here is CASSLHSGAGAVDTQYF. CDR3 DNA: TGTGCCAGCAGCTTGCATTCCGGAGCGGGAGCGGTAGATACGCAGTATTTT. The complete variable domain, with remaining parts taken from reference TRBV11-2 and TRBJ2-3, reads EAGVAQSPRYKIIEKRQSVAFWCNPISGHATLYWYQQILGQGPKLLIQFQNNGVVDDSQLPKDRFSAERLKGVDSTLKIQPAKLEDSAVYLCASSLHSGAGAVDTQYFGPGTRLTVL.

This clonotype is classed as medium-sized. Here the CDR3 reads CASSPLVDRLVVTQYF. CDR3 DNA sequence: TGTGCCAGCAGTCCCCTCGTCGACAGGCTGGTCGTGACCCAGTACTTC. This chain connects TRBV16 to TRBJ2-5; D is possibly TRBD1 (6 bases). Germline assignment: CDR1 KGHSY and CDR2 FQNENV. The CDR3 extends over 16 amino acids. Trimming removed 6 bases from V and 7 bases from J, with 24 bases in between.

This clonotype came up many times. This chain joins TRBV3-1 and TRBJ2-5, with D perhaps TRBD2 (6 bases). The CDR3 is 13 amino acids. Trimming removed 2 bases at V and 9 bases at J, with 13 bases between. Germline CDR1 LGHDT, CDR2 YNNKEL (reference sequence). CDR3 sequence (DNA): TGTGCCAGCAGCCAAAGACGGGAGTCCTCCCAGTACTTC. Translated, it gives CASSQRRESSQYF.

In its sample, this clonotype ranks as medium-sized (0.01 to 0.1%). The chain recombines TRBV6-6 with TRBJ2-7; 9 nucleotides line up with TRBD2. Per germline, CDR1 MNHNY and CDR2 SVGAGI (reference sequence). The CDR3 length is 16 residues. V lost 0 bases to trimming and J lost 2 bases; unmatched junction nucleotides: 5. CDR3 in amino acids: CASSYSGGRAPYEQYF. For the CDR3, the DNA is TGTGCCAGCAGTTACTCAGGCGGGAGGGCCCCCTACGAGCAGTACTTC.

This clonotype showed up many times. The V and J genes are TRBV6-6 and TRBJ2-1; TRBD2 matches 7 bases. The CDR3 covers 15 residues. CDR1 and CDR2 from the germline V gene are MNHNY and SVGAGI (reference sequence). Germline trimming cut 2 bases from V and 7 bases from J; bases unmatched to any gene: 8. Here the CDR3 DNA reads TGTGCCAGCAGTTACGGTGCGGGAGCGGGTAATGAGCAGTTCTTC. Protein product: CASSYGAGAGNEQFF.

This clonotype came up many times. The CDR3 here is CASSLDRANTIYF. CDR3 DNA sequence: TGCGCCAGCAGCTTGGACAGGGCGAACACCATATATTTT. The chain carries TRBV5-1 and TRBJ1-3; a possible D gene is TRBD1 (6 bases). This CDR3 is 13 amino acids long. V dropped 0 bases and J dropped 7 bases, with 8 bases sitting between them. Per the germline V gene, CDR1 is SGHRS and CDR2 is YFSETQ.

This clonotype was detected ten times or more. V gene TRBV6-4 combines with J gene TRBJ1-1; TRBD1 might be the D (5 bases). Trimming removed 5 bases at V and 4 bases at J, with 11 bases between. Germline CDR1 is MRHNA and CDR2 is SNTAGT. This CDR3 has 13 residues. CDR3 loop: CASSPGGGTEAFF. As DNA, the CDR3 is TGTGCCAGCAGTCCGGGGGGAGGCACTGAAGCTTTCTTT.

This clonotype occurred a few times. The chain has TRBV7-2 and TRBJ2-7; D gene uncertain. Germline CDR1 SGHTA, CDR2 FQGNSA. This CDR3 has 14 amino acids. V was trimmed by 2 bases and J by 2 bases, leaving 10 bases between them. The CDR3 loop is CASSLWAEAYEQYF. In nucleotides, the CDR3 is TGTGCCAGCAGCTTATGGGCAGAAGCCTACGAGCAGTACTTC.

This clonotype has at least ten counts. The chain joins TRBV11-2 to TRBJ1-3; TRBD1 aligns across 8 bases. Unmatched junction bases numbered 11, after V lost 4 bases and J lost 0 bases. The CDR3 is 18 amino acids. The V gene's germline CDR1 is SGHAT and CDR2 FQNNGV. The CDR3 sequence: CASSSYTRTGSSGNTIYF. The CDR3 region has the DNA TGTGCCAGCAGCTCATACACCCGGACAGGGAGCTCTGGAAACACCATATATTTT.

The chain is built from TRBV2 and TRBJ1-5; 10 bases fit TRBD1. The V gene's germline CDR1 is SNHLY and CDR2 FYNNEI. Trimming removed 6 bases from V and 6 bases from J; junction bases left unmatched: 2. The CDR3 length is 13 residues. The CDR3 protein is CASSGQGGQPQHF. The DNA for the CDR3 is TGTGCCAGCAGCGGACAGGGGGGTCAGCCCCAGCATTTT. Using reference TRBV2 and TRBJ1-5 for the parts outside the CDR3, the full variable domain is EPEVTQTPSHQVTQMGQEVILRCVPISNHLYFYWYRQILGQKVEFLVSFYNNEISEKSEIFDDQFSVERPDGSNFTLKIRSTKLEDSAMYFCASSGQGGQPQHFGDGTRLSIL.

This clonotype was seen repeatedly, ten times or more. The chain uses TRBV6-2 or TRBV6-3 and TRBJ2-1; 8 positions match TRBD2. Germline V CDR1 and CDR2: MNHEY, SVGEGT. The CDR3 has 15 residues. Trimming at V came to 5 bases and at J to 9 bases, leaving 12 bases not matched to a gene. The DNA for the CDR3 is TGTGCCAGCAGTGGCAGCGGGAGAGCCCGCGGTGAGCAGTTCTTC. Its translation: CASSGSGRARGEQFF.

The gene calls are TRBV16 and TRBJ1-1; no firm D call. Trimming left V 4 bases short and J 1 base short, with 10 bases between. Looked up from germline, CDR1 is KGHSY and CDR2 is FQNENV. The length of the CDR3 is 14 residues. CDR3 in DNA: TGTGCCAGCAGCCCATGGGAGGGGAACACTGAAGCTTTCTTT. Its translation: CASSPWEGNTEAFF.

This chain links TRBV12-3 or TRBV12-4 with TRBJ1-6; possible D gene TRBD1, 5 bases. The CDR3 runs to 16 residues. Trimming shortened V by 5 bases and J by 6 bases, and 17 bases separated the two germline ends. The CDR3 nucleotides read TGTGCCAGCAGTGGGGGAGGAGGGATTGGTAATTCACCCCTCCACTTT. It translates to CASSGGGGIGNSPLHF.

The table lists this clonotype with many counts. The chain joins TRBV27 to TRBJ2-1; TRBD2 aligns across 14 bases. V trimming: 4 bases; J trimming: 2 bases; junction bases outside the gene matches: 4. Germline CDR1 reads MNHEY; CDR2 reads SMNVEV (reference sequence). The CDR3 is 17 amino acids. The CDR3 nucleotides read TGTGCCAGCAGTTCAGGGACTAGCGGGAGTGCCTACAATGAGCAGTTCTTC. This sequence encodes CASSSGTSGSAYNEQFF.

The sample holds many counts of this clonotype. The genes are TRBV6-5 and TRBJ2-3, with 7 bases aligning to TRBD1. CDR3 length: 19 residues. In germline, CDR1 is MNHEY, CDR2 SVGAGI. Trimming at V came to 2 bases and at J to 7 bases, leaving 21 bases not matched to a gene. The CDR3 protein is CASSYQPPVEGALRNTQYF. In nucleotides, the CDR3 is TGTGCCAGCAGTTACCAACCCCCCGTTGAGGGGGCTTTGCGGAATACGCAGTATTTT.

This clonotype is medium-sized. The chain uses TRBV7-8 and TRBJ2-5; 11 nucleotides align to TRBD2. The CDR3 totals 15 residues. V trimming: 5 bases; J trimming: 4 bases; junction bases outside the gene matches: 6. Germline CDR1 reads SGHVS; CDR2 reads FQNEAQ. The CDR3 region is CASSTPSGRRETQYF. As DNA, the CDR3 is TGTGCCAGCAGCACGCCTAGCGGGAGGAGAGAGACCCAGTACTTC.

In its sample, this clonotype was seen many times. The V and J genes are TRBV20-1 and TRBJ1-5; D uncertain. The germline V and J ends were trimmed by 1 base and 4 bases, with 8 bases remaining between them. This CDR3 is built from 13 residues. CDR1 is DFQATT and CDR2 is SNEGSKA in the germline V gene (reference sequence). The chain's CDR3 is CSARVTRNQPQHF. As DNA, the CDR3 is TGCAGTGCTAGAGTCACTCGAAATCAGCCCCAGCATTTT.

The CDR3 protein is CASSLIQDYEQYF. Written as DNA, the CDR3 is TGTGCCAGCAGCTTAATACAGGACTACGAGCAGTACTTC. V usage is TRBV7-2 and J usage is TRBJ2-7, with D possibly matching TRBD1 (5 bases). The CDR3 is 13 residues long. V was clipped by 2 bases and J by 3 bases, with 8 bases between them. CDR1 SGHTA and CDR2 FQGNSA come from the germline V gene. The full variable domain, rest sourced from reference TRBV7-2 and TRBJ2-7, is GAGVSQSPSNKVTEKGKDVELRCDPISGHTALYWYRQSLGQGLEFLIYFQGNSAPDKSGLPSDRFSAERTGGSVSTLTIQRTQQEDSAVYLCASSLIQDYEQYFGPGTRLTVT.

This chain links TRBV5-1 with TRBJ2-3; no clear D gene. The ends were cut back, 4 bases at V and 5 bases at J, with 8 bases in the middle. The CDR3 loop spans 12 amino acids. In germline, CDR1 is SGHRS, CDR2 YFSETQ. The CDR3 reads CASSRDLDTQYF. The CDR3 coding sequence is TGCGCCAGCAGCCGTGACTTAGATACGCAGTATTTT.

This clonotype was counted many times. The chain employs TRBV29-1 and TRBJ1-5, with D tentatively TRBD1 (5 bases). Germline loops: CDR1 SQVTM, CDR2 ANQGSEA. Trimming removed 6 bases at V and 6 bases at J, with 21 bases between. This CDR3 has 15 residues. The chain's CDR3 is CSVQEVPGRGQPQHF. The CDR3, as DNA: TGCAGCGTCCAAGAAGTACCGGGACGCGGTCAGCCCCAGCATTTT.

This clonotype has more than one count but fewer than ten. The chain carries TRBV7-2 and TRBJ2-7, with 8 bases identical to TRBD1. Germline CDR1 and CDR2: SGHTA and FQGNSA. With 3 bases clipped from V and 4 bases from J, the junction kept 5 bases outside the gene matches. The CDR3 is 14 amino acids. DNA of the CDR3: TGTGCCAGCAGCTTTGCCAGGGGGCTGTACGAGCAGTACTTC. Encoded protein: CASSFARGLYEQYF. The complete variable domain, with remaining parts taken from reference TRBV7-2 and TRBJ2-7, reads GAGVSQSPSNKVTEKGKDVELRCDPISGHTALYWYRQSLGQGLEFLIYFQGNSAPDKSGLPSDRFSAERTGGSVSTLTIQRTQQEDSAVYLCASSFARGLYEQYFGPGTRLTVT.

This clonotype appeared many times. The chain recombines TRBV9 with TRBJ2-2, with 8 nucleotides matching TRBD1. There are 17 residues in the CDR3. Trimming removed 0 bases from V and 7 bases from J; junction bases left unmatched: 11. Germline V gene sequence: CDR1 SGDLS, CDR2 YYNGEE. This CDR3 reads CASSVASTQGANGELFF. The CDR3 bases are TGTGCCAGCAGCGTAGCCAGCACCCAGGGGGCGAACGGGGAGCTGTTTTTT. Filled out from reference TRBV9 and TRBJ2-2, the complete variable domain reads DSGVTQTPKHLITATGQRVTLRCSPRSGDLSVYWYQQSLDQGLQFLIQYYNGEERAKGNILERFSAQQFPDLHSELNLSSLELGDSALYFCASSVASTQGANGELFFGEGSRLTVL.

This clonotype was seen at least ten times. The J gene is TRBJ1-1, the V gene TRBV6-1; no clear D gene. Germline CDR1 MNHNS, CDR2 SASEGT. The V end was cut by 2 bases, the J end by 5 bases, with 15 bases between. There are 15 residues in the CDR3. In DNA, the CDR3 is TGTGCCAGCAGTGAAATCTTAGGAGGTACGACTGAAGCTTTCTTT. This gives the protein CASSEILGGTTEAFF.